Listed below are T cell receptor beta chains from one sample, sequenced in a study of technical replicates of blood from a few donors. Sequencing was performed with immunoSEQ multiplex PCR; in TCRdb, only in-frame clones are kept and a portion is missing. The sample has some 63,000 clones; about 87% are singletons. The sample consisted of PBMCs. The receptors here all came from a human donor in good health. Some clones in this sample may be carry-over from other donors' samples. CDR3s leave out the opening cysteine and the closing phenylalanine or tryptophan.

cdr3_aa,v_call,cdr3_length
ASSVGAISTDTQY,TRBV9,13
ASSLEPGWSYEQY,TRBV11-2,13
ASSRDNNYGYT,TRBV9,11
ASSLDGPGIGGEQY,TRBV7-2,14
ASSLVRLRDNSPLH,TRBV7-2,14
ASSGTGGYTEAF,TRBV19,12
ASSLVCCRESYEQY,TRBV11-2,14
ASSLVAGESYEQF,TRBV7-8,13
ASSQDLRQPQH,TRBV4-1,11
ASSPRVGASSYEQY,TRBV4-3,14
ASSPSSYEQY,TRBV6-6,10
ASSKLAGSPNEQF,TRBV6-1,13
ASSQTTGVGEQY,TRBV11-2,12
ASSLRGLGTEAF,TRBV7-2,12
ASTHYREQETQY,TRBV5-6,12
ASSQPGGSENSPLH,TRBV4-1,14
ASSSGRGGNTEAF,TRBV7-6,13
ASSQVGGAGRTEAF,TRBV4-3,14
ASSQGGTSGGNEQF,TRBV4-2,14
ASSLELGQGLVWGANVLT,TRBV11-2,18
AWSQGTNNQPQH,TRBV30,12
ASSFSDSYGYT,TRBV11-2,11
ASKLGSAKSYEQY,TRBV6-6,13
ASSSTGRLNQPQH,TRBV7-2,13
ASSGRASGSSDTQY,TRBV9,14
ASSPGASYEQY,TRBV19,11
ASSYGARARNQPQH,TRBV6-6,14
ASSAKGQGSGELF,TRBV18,13